Below, 9 T cell receptor beta chains from the same sample are listed, as sequenced in a study of CD8 T cells in ankylosing spondylitis. Whole-study results and caveats: It appeared that ankylosing spondylitis blood was characterized by a TCR beta motif of about 8 highly homologous variants.

TCRdb ran MiXCR on the 5' RACE reads and lists one entry per CDR3 protein. The profile shows 750,000 to 850,000 distinct CDR3 sequences, 10% to 15% of them singletons. Which antigens these TCRs recognize remains unknown. Specimen: blood, either unsorted or a sorted T cell fraction (not recorded which). All receptors come from a male donor with ankylosing spondylitis.

This clonotype was found a few times. This chain uses TRBV20-1 with TRBJ2-1; 10 positions match TRBD2. After removal of 6 bases from V and 7 bases from J, the junction contained 21 bases not matched to a gene. This CDR3 contains 18 residues. The V gene's germline CDR1 is DFQATT and CDR2 SNEGSKA (reference sequence). The DNA for the CDR3 is TGCAGTGCCGCTTCAGGGCGGCTGCTAGCGGGGGCGGGGAATGAGCAGTTCTTC. Its translation is CSAASGRLLAGAGNEQFF.

This clonotype was recorded at least ten times. V and J are TRBV29-1 and TRBJ2-1; 8 nucleotides line up with TRBD2. The V segment lost 6 bases and the J segment 6 bases; nucleotides outside the gene matches: 10. This CDR3 comprises 14 residues. Germline values: CDR1 SQVTM, CDR2 ANQGSEA. CDR3 nucleotide sequence: TGCAGCGTCCTTGCCCCCGGGAGGGCCAATGAGCAGTTCTTC. This translates into CSVLAPGRANEQFF.

J is TRBJ2-7 and V is TRBV6-1; a possible D gene is TRBD2 (6 bases). The CDR3 covers 14 residues. V lost 6 bases to trimming and J lost 6 bases, with 18 bases between them. Germline CDR1 and CDR2: MNHNS and SASEGT. Here the CDR3 reads CASSPHGTGGEQYF. The DNA for the CDR3 is TGTGCCAGCAGCCCACATGGGACCGGGGGCGAGCAGTACTTC.

The chain recombines TRBV20-1 with TRBJ2-3; the match to TRBD1 covers 9 bases. J gave up 0 bases and V 0 bases, and 4 bases lay outside the gene matches. The CDR3 consists of 16 residues. CDR1 and CDR2 from the germline V gene are DFQATT and SNEGSKA (reference sequence). CDR3 sequence: CSARDSGQGSTDTQYF. CDR3 DNA sequence: TGCAGTGCTAGAGATTCCGGACAGGGGAGCACAGATACGCAGTATTTT.

This clonotype has just a few counts. This chain's CDR3 is CASQVGDGSKNIQYF. CDR3 coding DNA: TGCGCCAGTCAAGTAGGGGATGGTAGCAAAAACATTCAGTACTTC. The chain is built from TRBV4-1 and TRBJ2-4; D might be TRBD1 (5 bases). This CDR3 contains 15 residues. Trimming removed 9 bases from V and 3 bases from J, with 18 bases in between. Per the germline V gene, CDR1 is MGHRA and CDR2 is YSYEKL.

Worth noting for this clonotype: A much larger clone lies one base from this, so it may be a read error. This rearrangement joins TRBV21-1 to TRBJ2-2. TRBV21-1 is marked as a pseudogene. There are 14 residues in the CDR3. CDR3 protein: CTSSKEPVGGELFF. CDR3 coding DNA: TGTACCAGCAGCAAAGAACCCGTGGGCGGGGAGCTGTTTTTT.

Only a few counts were recorded for this clonotype. This chain links TRBV12-3 or TRBV12-4 with TRBJ2-1; D not certain. Trimming removed 4 bases at V and 5 bases at J, with 9 bases between. The CDR3 runs to 13 residues. The CDR3 sequence: CASSWFRDNEQFF. The CDR3 DNA sequence: TGTGCCAGCAGTTGGTTTCGGGACAATGAGCAGTTCTTC.

The V gene is TRBV12-3 or TRBV12-4, the J gene TRBJ1-3; no clear D. V was pared by 3 bases and J by 4 bases, with 13 bases between. The CDR3 contains 15 residues. CDR3: CASSFYGRAGNTIYF. Here the CDR3 DNA reads TGTGCCAGCAGTTTTTACGGTAGGGCAGGAAACACCATATATTTT.

This clonotype was found many times. The chain uses TRBV5-6 and TRBJ2-1; D is unresolved. The CDR3 length is 15 residues. Trimming stripped 0 bases from V and 2 bases from J, with 9 bases between. Per the germline V gene, CDR1 is SGHDT and CDR2 is YYEEEE. The CDR3 sequence: CASSLGGLTYNEQFF. The CDR3 DNA follows: TGTGCCAGCAGCTTGGGCGGCCTAACCTACAATGAGCAGTTCTTC.